The sequence of this T cell receptor beta chain was determined in a study of vaccination and CD4 T cells after COVID-19. About the study: SARS-CoV-2, HCoV-NL63, HCoV-OC43 and HCoV-229E supplied the overlapping spike peptides used to stimulate cells.

The Oncomine TCR Beta short-read assay sequenced DNA from cultured CD4+ T cells. Using the QIAamp micro DNA kit, genomic DNA was extracted from the CD4+ T cells that had been cultured. Each CDR3 protein is one row after TCRdb ran MiXCR on the PCR reads. Of 11,000 to 15,000 distinct CDR3 sequences listed, about 31% are singletons. Germline CDR1 SNHLY, CDR2 FYNNEI. The germline V and J ends were trimmed by 6 bases and 2 bases, with 25 bases remaining between them. This CDR3 region has 18 residues. Treatment reported: approximately 11-day PBMC culture with coronavirus spike peptide pools or control peptides (ViraFEST assay). Positive PCR tests dated from March to December 2020, predating US Alpha, Beta and Delta variants. At both days 3 and 7, half the medium was replaced with fresh IL-2 medium. Note on this clonotype: Its antigen is still unknown.

The TCR sequence derives from a human donor with COVID-19. This sequence joins TRBV2 and TRBJ2-5, with D maybe TRBD2 (7 bases). Sequences were obtained from cultured CD4+ T cells from blood. The CDR3 region is CASRGRRGGGGPQETQYF. In DNA form, the CDR3 reads TGTGCCAGCAGAGGCCGGAGGGGGGGGGGCGGACCACAAGAGACCCAGTACTTC.